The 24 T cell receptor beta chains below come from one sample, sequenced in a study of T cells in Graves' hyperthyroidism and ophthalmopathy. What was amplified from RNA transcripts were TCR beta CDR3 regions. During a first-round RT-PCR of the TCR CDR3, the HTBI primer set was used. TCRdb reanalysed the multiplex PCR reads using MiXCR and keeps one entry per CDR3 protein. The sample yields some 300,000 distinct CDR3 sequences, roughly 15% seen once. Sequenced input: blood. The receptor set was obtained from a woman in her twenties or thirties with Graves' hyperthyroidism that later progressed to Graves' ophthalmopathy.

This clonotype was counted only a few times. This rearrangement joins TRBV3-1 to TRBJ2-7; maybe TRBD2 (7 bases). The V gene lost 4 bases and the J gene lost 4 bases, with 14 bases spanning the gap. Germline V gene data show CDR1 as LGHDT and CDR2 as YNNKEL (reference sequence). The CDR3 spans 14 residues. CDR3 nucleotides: TGTGCCAGCAGCCTGGGGGGGGGGCGGTACGAGCAGTACTTC. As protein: CASSLGGGRYEQYF.

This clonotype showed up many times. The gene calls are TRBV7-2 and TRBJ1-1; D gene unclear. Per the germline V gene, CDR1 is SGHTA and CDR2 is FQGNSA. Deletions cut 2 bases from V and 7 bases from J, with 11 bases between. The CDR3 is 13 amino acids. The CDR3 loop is CASSLSAGGEAFF. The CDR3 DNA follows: TGTGCCAGCAGCTTATCGGCCGGTGGTGAAGCTTTCTTT.

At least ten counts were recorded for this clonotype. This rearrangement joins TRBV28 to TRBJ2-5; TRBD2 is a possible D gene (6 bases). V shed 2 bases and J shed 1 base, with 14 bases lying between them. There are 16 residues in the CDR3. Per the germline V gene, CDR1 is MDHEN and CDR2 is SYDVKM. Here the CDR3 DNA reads TGTGCCAGCAGTTTACTAGGCGGGGAAAGCCAAGAGACCCAGTACTTC. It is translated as CASSLLGGESQETQYF. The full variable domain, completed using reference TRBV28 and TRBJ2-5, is DVKVTQSSRYLVKRTGEKVFLECVQDMDHENMFWYRQDPGLGLRLIYFSYDVKMKEKGDIPEGYSVSREKKERFSLILESASTNQTSMYLCASSLLGGESQETQYFGPGTRLLVL.

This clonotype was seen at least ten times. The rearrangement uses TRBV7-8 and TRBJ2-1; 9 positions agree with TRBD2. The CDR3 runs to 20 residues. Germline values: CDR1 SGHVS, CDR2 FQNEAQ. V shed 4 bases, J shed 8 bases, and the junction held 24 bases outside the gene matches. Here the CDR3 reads CASSSPPSAGGSGDYHEQFF. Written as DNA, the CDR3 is TGTGCCAGCAGCTCGCCCCCTTCCGCGGGAGGGTCGGGTGATTACCATGAGCAGTTCTTC.

DNA for the CDR3: TGTGCCAGCAGCTCCGGGACGCCGGGAGGCTACACCTTC. Protein: CASSSGTPGGYTF. This sequence joins TRBV6-1 and TRBJ1-2; maybe TRBD1 (5 bases). Germline V gene sequence: CDR1 MNHNS, CDR2 SASEGT. V gave up 6 bases and J gave up 8 bases, with 16 bases separating them. The CDR3 has 13 amino acids.

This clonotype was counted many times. The CDR3, as DNA: TGTGCCAGCAGCCAAGATAGCGGACAGCCCTACGAGCAGTACTTC. It encodes CASSQDSGQPYEQYF. V usage is TRBV14 and J usage is TRBJ2-7; D may correspond to TRBD1 or TRBD2 (6 bases each). This CDR3 spans 15 amino acids. V shed 0 bases and J shed 2 bases, with 11 bases lying between them. The V gene's germline CDR1 is SGHDN and CDR2 FVKESK.

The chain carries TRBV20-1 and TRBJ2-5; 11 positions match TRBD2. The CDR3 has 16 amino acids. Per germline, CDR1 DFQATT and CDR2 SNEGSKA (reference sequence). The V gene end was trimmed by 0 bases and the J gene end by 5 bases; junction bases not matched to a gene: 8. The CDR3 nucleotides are TGCAGTGCTAGAGATCTGACTAGCGGGGCCGGGGAGACCCAGTACTTC. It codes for CSARDLTSGAGETQYF.

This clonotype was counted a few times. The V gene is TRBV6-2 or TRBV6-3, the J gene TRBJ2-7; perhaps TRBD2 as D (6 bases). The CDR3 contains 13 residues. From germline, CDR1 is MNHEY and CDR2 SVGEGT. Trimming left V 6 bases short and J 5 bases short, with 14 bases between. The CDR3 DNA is TGTGCCAGCAGCTCCCGACTAGTCCACGAGCAGTACTTC. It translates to CASSSRLVHEQYF.

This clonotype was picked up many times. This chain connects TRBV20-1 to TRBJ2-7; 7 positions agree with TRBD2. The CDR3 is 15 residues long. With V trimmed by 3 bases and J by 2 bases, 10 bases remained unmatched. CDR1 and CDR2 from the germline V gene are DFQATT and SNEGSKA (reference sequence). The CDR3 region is CSARGEVAGTYEQYF. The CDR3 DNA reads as TGCAGTGCTAGGGGGGAAGTAGCGGGCACCTACGAGCAGTACTTC.

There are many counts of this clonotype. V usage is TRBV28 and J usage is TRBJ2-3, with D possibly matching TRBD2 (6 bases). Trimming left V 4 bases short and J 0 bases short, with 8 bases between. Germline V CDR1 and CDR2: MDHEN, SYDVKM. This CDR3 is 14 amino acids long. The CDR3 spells CASSSGTSTDTQYF. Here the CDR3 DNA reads TGTGCCAGCAGTTCGGGGACTAGCACAGATACGCAGTATTTT.

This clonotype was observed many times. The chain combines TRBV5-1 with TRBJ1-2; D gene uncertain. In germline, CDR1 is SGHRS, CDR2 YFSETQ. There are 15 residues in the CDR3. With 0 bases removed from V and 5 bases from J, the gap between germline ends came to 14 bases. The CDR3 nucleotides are TGCGCCAGCAGCTTGGCAGGAGAAATGGGGTATGGCTACACCTTC. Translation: CASSLAGEMGYGYTF.

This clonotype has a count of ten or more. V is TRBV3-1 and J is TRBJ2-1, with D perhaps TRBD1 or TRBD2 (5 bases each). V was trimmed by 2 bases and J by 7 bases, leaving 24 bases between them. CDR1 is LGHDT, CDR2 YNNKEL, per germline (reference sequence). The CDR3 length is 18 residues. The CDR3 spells CASSQWGLRGKSPNEQFF. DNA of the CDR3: TGTGCCAGCAGCCAATGGGGGTTAAGAGGGAAATCCCCAAATGAGCAGTTCTTC.

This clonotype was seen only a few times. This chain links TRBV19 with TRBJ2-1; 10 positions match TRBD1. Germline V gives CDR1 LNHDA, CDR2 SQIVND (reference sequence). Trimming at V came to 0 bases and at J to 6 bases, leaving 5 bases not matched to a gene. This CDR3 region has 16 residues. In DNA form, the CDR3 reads TGTGCCAGTAGTATAGACAGGACAGGGGGGGGCAATGAGCAGTTCTTC. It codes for CASSIDRTGGGNEQFF.

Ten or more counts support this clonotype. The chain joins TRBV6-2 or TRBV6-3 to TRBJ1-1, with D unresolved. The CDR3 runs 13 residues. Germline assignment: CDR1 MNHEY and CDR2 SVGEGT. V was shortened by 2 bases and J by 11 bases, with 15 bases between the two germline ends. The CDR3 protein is CASSYGRPAWAFF. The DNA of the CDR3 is TGTGCCAGCAGTTACGGGCGTCCAGCTTGGGCTTTCTTT.

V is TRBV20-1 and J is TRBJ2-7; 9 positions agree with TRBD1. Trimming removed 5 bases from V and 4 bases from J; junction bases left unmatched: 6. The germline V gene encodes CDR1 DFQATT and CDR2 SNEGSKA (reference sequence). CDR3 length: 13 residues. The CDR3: CSAAGGQGYEQYF. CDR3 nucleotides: TGCAGTGCTGCTGGGGGACAGGGATACGAGCAGTACTTC.

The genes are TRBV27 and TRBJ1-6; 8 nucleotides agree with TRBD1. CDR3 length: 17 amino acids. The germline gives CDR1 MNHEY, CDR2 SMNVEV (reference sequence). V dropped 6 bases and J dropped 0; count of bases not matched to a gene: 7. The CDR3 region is CASRPTGGSSYNSPLHF. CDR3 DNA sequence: TGTGCCAGCAGGCCCACAGGGGGAAGCTCCTATAATTCACCCCTCCACTTT.

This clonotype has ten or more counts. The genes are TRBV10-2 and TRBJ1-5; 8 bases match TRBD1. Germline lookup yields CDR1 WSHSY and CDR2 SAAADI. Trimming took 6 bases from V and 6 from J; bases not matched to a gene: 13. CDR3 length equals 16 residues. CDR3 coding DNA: TGCGCCAGCAGCGACGTTGGACAGGGTGGTTTTCAGCCCCAGCATTTT. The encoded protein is CASSDVGQGGFQPQHF.

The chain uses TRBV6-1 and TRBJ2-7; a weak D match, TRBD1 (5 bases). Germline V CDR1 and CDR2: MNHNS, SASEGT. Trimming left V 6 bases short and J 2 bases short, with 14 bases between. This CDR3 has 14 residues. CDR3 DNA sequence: TGTGCCAGCAGGGCGGCAGGGATTCCCTACGAGCAGTACTTC. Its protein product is CASRAAGIPYEQYF.

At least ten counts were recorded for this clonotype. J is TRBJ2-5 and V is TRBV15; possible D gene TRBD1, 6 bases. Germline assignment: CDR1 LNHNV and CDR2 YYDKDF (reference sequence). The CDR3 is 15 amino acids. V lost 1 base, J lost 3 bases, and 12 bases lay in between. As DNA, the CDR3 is TGTGCCACCAGCAGAGTGGACAGCGTCGAAGAGACCCAGTACTTC. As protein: CATSRVDSVEETQYF.

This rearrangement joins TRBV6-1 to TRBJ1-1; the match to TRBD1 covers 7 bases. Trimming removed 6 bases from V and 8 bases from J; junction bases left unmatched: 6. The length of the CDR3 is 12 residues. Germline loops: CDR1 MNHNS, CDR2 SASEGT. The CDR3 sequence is CASRGGTAEAFF. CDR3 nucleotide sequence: TGTGCCAGCAGGGGCGGGACAGCAGAAGCTTTCTTT.

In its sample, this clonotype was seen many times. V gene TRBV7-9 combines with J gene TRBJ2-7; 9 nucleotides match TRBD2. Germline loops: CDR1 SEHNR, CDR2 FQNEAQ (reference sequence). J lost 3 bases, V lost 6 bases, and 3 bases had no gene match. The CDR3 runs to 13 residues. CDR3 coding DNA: TGTGCCAGCAGTCTAGCGGGACTCTACGAGCAGTACTTC. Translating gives CASSLAGLYEQYF.

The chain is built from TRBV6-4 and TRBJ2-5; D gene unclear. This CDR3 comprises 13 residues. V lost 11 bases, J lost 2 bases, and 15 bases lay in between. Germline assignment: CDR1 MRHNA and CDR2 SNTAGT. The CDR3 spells CAAQRHPQETQYF. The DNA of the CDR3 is TGTGCCGCTCAGAGGCACCCGCAAGAGACCCAGTACTTC.

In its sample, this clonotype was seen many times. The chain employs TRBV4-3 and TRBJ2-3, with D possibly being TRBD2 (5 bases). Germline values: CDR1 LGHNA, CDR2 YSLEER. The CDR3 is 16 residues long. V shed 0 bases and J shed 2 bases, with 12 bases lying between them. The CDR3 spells CASSQDETDSTDTQYF. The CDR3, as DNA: TGCGCCAGCAGCCAAGACGAAACGGACTCCACAGATACGCAGTATTTT.

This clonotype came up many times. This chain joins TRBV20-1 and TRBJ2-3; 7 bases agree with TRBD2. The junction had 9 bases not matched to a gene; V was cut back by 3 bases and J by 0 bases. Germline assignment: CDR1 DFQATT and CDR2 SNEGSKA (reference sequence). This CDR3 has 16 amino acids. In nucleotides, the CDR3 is TGCAGTGCTAGGCGTTTTAGAGCGGGAAGCACAGATACGCAGTATTTT. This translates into CSARRFRAGSTDTQYF.